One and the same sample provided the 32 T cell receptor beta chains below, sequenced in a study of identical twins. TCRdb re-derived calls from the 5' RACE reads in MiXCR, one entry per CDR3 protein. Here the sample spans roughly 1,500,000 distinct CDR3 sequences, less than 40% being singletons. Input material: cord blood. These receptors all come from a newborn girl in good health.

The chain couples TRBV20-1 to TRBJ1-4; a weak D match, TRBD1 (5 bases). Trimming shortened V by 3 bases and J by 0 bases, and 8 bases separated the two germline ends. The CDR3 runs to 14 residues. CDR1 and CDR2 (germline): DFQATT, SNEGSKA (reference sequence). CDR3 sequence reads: CSASAGATNEKLFF. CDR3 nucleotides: TGCAGTGCTAGTGCGGGGGCAACTAATGAAAAACTGTTTTTT.

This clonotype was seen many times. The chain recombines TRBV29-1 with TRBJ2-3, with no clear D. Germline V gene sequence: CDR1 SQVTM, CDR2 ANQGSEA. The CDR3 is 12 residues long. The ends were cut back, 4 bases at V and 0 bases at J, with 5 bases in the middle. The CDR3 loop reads CSVVASTDTQYF. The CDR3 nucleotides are TGCAGCGTTGTTGCTAGCACAGATACGCAGTATTTT.

The CDR3 nucleotides are TGCAGTGTTCCGGACCGGGGCCACAACAATGAGCAGTTCTTC. It specifies CSVPDRGHNNEQFF. This chain uses TRBV20-1 with TRBJ2-1, with D tentatively TRBD1 or TRBD2 (5 bases each). V dropped 7 bases and J dropped 5 bases, with 18 bases sitting between them. Germline values: CDR1 DFQATT, CDR2 SNEGSKA (reference sequence). The length of the CDR3 is 14 residues.

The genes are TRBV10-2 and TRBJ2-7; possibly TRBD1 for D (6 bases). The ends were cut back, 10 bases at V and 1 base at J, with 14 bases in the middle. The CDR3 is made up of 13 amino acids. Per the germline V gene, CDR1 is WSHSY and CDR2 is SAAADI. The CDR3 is CATRTATSYEQYF. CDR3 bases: TGCGCCACCAGGACAGCTACTTCCTACGAGCAGTACTTC.

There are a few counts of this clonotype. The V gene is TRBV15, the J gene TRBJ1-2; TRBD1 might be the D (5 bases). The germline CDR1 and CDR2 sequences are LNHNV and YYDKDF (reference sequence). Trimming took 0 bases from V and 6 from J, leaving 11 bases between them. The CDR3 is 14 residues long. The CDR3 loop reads CATSRDLGGDGYTF. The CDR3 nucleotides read TGTGCCACCAGCAGAGACCTGGGAGGGGATGGCTACACCTTC.

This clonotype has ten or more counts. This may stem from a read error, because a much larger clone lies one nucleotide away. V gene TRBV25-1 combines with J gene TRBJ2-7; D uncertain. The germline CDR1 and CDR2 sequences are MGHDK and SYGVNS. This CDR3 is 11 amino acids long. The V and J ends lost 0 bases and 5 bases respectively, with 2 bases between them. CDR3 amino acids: CASSEYDEQYF. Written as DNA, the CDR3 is TGTGCCAGCAGTGAATACGACGAGCAGTACTTC.

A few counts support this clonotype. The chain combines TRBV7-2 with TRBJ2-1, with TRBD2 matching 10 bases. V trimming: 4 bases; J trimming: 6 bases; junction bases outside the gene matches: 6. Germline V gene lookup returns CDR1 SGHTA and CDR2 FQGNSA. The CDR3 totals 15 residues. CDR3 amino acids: CASSSLAGFGNEQFF. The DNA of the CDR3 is TGTGCCAGCAGCTCACTAGCGGGGTTTGGCAATGAGCAGTTCTTC. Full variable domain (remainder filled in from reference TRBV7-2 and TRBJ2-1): GAGVSQSPSNKVTEKGKDVELRCDPISGHTALYWYRQSLGQGLEFLIYFQGNSAPDKSGLPSDRFSAERTGGSVSTLTIQRTQQEDSAVYLCASSSLAGFGNEQFFGPGTRLTVL.

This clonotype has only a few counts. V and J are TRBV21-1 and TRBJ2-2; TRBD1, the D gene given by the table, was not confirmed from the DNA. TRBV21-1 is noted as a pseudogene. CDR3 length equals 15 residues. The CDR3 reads CASSSTGGNTGELFF. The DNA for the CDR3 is TGTGCCAGCAGCAGTACAGGGGGGAACACCGGGGAGCTGTTTTTT.

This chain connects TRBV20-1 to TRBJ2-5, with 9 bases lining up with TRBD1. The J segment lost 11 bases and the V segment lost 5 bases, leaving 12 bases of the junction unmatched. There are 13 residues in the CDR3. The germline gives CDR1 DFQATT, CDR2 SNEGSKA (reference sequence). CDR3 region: CSAVGQGPNEQYF. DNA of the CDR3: TGCAGTGCTGTGGGACAGGGACCAAATGAGCAGTACTTC.

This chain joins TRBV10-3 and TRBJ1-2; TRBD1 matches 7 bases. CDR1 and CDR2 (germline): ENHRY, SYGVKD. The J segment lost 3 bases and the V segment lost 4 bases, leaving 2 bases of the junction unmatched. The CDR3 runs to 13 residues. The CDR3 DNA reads TGTGCCATCAGTGCCACAGGGGACTATGGCTACACCTTC. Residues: CAISATGDYGYTF.

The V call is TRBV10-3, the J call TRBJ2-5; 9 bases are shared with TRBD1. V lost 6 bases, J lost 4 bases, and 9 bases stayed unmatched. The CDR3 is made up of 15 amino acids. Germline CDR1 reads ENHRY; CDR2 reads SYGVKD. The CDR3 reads CAIREQGALRETQYF. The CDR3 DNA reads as TGTGCCATCAGAGAACAGGGGGCCTTGCGAGAGACCCAGTACTTC.

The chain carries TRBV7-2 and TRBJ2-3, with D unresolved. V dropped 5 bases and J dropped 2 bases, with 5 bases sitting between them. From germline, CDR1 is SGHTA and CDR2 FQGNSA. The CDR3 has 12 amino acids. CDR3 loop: CTSSETTDTQYF. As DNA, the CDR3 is TGTACCAGCAGCGAAACCACAGATACGCAGTATTTT.

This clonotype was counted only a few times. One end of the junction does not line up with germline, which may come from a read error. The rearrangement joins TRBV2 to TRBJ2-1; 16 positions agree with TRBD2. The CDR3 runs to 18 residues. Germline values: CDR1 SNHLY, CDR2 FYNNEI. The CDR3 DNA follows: TGTGCCAGCTTATTGGGGACTAGCGGGGGGGGCTCCTACGATGAGCAGTTCTTC. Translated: CASLLGTSGGGSYDEQFF.

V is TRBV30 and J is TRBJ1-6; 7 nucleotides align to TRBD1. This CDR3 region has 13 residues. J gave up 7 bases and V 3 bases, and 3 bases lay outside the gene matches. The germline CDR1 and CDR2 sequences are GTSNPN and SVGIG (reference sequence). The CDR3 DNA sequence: TGTGCCTGGAGCATCAGGGGGAATTCACCCCTCCACTTT. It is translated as CAWSIRGNSPLHF.

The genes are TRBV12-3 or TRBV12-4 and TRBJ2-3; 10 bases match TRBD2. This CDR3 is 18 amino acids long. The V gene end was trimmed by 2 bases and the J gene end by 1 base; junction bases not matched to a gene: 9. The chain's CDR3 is CASSLRVSGLAGTDTQYF. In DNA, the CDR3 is TGTGCCAGCAGTTTAAGAGTTTCCGGACTAGCGGGCACAGATACGCAGTATTTT.

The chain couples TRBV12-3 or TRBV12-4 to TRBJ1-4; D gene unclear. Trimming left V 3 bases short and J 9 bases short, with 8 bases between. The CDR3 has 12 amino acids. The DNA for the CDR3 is TGTGCCAGCAGTTTTTGGACTCAAAAACTGTTTTTT. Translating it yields CASSFWTQKLFF.

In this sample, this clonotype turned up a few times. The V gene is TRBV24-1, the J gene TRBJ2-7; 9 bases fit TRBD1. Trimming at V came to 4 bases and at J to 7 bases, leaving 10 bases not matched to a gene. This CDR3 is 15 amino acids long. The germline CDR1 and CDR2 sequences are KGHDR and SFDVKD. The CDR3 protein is CATSEPGTGNNEQYF. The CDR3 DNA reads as TGTGCCACCAGTGAGCCCGGGACAGGGAACAATGAGCAGTACTTC.

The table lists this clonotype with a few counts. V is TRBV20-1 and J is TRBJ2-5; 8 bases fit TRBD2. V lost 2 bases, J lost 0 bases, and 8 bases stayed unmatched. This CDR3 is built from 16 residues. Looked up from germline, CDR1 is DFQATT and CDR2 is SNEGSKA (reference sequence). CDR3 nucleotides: TGCAGTGCTAGAAAAATAGCGGGGCCCTACCAAGAGACCCAGTACTTC. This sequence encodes CSARKIAGPYQETQYF.

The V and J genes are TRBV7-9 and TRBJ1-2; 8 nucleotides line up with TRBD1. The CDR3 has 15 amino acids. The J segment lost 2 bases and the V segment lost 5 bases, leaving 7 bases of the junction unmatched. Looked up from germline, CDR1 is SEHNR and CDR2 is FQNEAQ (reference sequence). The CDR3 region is CASSPLDRENYGYTF. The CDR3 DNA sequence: TGTGCCAGCAGCCCGTTGGACAGGGAAAACTATGGCTACACCTTC.

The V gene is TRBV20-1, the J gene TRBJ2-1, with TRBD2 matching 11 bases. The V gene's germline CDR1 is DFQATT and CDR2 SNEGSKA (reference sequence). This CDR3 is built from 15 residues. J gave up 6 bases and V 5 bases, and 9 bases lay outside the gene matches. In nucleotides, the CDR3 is TGCAGTGCTTGGCCCCTAGCGGGAGGTGGCAATGAGCAGTTCTTC. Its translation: CSAWPLAGGGNEQFF.

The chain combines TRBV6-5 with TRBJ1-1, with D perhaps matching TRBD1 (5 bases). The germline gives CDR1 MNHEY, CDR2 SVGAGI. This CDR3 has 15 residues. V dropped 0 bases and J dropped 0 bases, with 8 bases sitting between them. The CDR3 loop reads CASSYSPGMNTEAFF. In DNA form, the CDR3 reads TGTGCCAGCAGTTACTCCCCAGGGATGAACACTGAAGCTTTCTTT.

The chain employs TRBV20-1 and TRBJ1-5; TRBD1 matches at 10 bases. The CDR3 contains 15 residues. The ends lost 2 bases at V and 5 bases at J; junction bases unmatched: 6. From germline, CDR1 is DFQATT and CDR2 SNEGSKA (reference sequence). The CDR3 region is CSARPGTGVYQPQHF. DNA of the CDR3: TGCAGTGCTAGACCCGGGACAGGGGTTTATCAGCCCCAGCATTTT.

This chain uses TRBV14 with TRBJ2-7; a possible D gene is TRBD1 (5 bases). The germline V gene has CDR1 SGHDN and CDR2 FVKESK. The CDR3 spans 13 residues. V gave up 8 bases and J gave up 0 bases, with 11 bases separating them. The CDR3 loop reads CASLRQSSYEQYF. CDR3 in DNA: TGTGCCAGCTTAAGACAGAGCTCCTACGAGCAGTACTTC.

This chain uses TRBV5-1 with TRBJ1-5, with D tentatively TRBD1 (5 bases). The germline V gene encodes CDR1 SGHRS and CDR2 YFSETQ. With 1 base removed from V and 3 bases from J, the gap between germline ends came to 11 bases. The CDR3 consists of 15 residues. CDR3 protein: CASSLQGRDNQPQHF. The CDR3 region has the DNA TGCGCCAGCAGCTTGCAAGGCAGGGACAATCAGCCCCAGCATTTT.

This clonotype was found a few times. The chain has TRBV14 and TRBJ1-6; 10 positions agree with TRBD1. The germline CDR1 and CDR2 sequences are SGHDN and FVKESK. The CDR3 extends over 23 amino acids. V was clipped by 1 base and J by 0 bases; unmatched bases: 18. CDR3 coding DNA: TGTGCCAGCAGCCAAGGGGGAAAATTGCGGGACAGGGGTTTAAGCTCCTATAATTCACCCCTCCACTTT. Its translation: CASSQGGKLRDRGLSSYNSPLHF. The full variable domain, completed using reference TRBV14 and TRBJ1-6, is EAGVTQFPSHSVIEKGQTVTLRCDPISGHDNLYWYRRVMGKEIKFLLHFVKESKQDESGMPNNRFLAERTGGTYSTLKVQPAELEDSGVYFCASSQGGKLRDRGLSSYNSPLHFGNGTRLTVT.

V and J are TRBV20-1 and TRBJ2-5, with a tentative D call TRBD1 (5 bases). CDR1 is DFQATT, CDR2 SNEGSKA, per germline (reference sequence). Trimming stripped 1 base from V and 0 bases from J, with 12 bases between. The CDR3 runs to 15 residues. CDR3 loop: CSARGQGWYQETQYF. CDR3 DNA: TGCAGTGCTAGAGGGCAGGGCTGGTACCAAGAGACCCAGTACTTC.

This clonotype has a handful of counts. The chain's CDR3 is CAPKSRGSSYEQYF. The CDR3, as DNA: TGTGCCCCCAAAAGTCGCGGGAGTTCTTACGAGCAGTACTTC. The V and J genes are TRBV27 and TRBJ2-7; TRBD2 matches at 7 bases. There are 14 residues in the CDR3. V was pared by 11 bases and J by 4 bases, with 14 bases of the junction left unmatched. Germline V gene sequence: CDR1 MNHEY, CDR2 SMNVEV (reference sequence).

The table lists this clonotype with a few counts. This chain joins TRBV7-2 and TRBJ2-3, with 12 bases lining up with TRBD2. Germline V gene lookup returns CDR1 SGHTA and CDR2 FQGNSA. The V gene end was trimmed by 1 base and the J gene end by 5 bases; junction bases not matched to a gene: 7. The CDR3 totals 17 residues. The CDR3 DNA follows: TGTGCCAGCAGCTTAGGGCTAGCGGGGGGGATGGGAGATACGCAGTATTTT. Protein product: CASSLGLAGGMGDTQYF.

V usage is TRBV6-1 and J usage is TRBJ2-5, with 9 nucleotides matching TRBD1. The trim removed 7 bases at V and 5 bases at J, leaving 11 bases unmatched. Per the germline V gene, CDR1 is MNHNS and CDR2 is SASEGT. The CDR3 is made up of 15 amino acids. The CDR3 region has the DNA TGTGCCAGCACCAACCGACAGGGGGGTTTTGAGACCCAGTACTTC. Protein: CASTNRQGGFETQYF.

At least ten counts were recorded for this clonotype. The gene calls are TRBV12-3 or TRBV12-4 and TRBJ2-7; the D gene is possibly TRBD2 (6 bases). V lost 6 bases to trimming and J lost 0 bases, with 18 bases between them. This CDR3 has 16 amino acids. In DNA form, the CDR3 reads TGTGCCAGCAGCCTTAAATGGCGGGACCCCTCCTACGAGCAGTACTTC. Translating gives CASSLKWRDPSYEQYF.

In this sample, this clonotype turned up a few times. CDR3 amino acids: CASRGSTNYGYTF. The CDR3, as DNA: TGTGCCAGCAGAGGGAGTACTAACTATGGCTACACCTTC. This chain joins TRBV21-1 and TRBJ1-2. TRBV21-1 is noted as a pseudogene. This CDR3 spans 13 amino acids.

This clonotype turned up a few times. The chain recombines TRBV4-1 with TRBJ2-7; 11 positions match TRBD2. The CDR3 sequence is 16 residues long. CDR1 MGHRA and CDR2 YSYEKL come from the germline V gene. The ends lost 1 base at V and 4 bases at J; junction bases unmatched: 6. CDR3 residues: CASSQGVGLAVYEQYF. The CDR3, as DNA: TGCGCCAGCAGCCAAGGGGTGGGACTAGCGGTATACGAGCAGTACTTC.